Here is one T cell receptor beta chain with its context. Its antigen is as yet unknown. The data derive from a study of cytomegalovirus exposure and HLA in healthy donors. Turning to the study itself: Of all 400 or so donors who were genotyped, about 84% belonged to the Caucasian-associated ancestry cluster. Overall study findings and caveats: A later analysis found most CMV-associated TCR beta chains apparently HLA-restricted.

PCR was performed using 60 Vbeta and 13 Jbeta primers. Using immunoSEQ multiplex PCR, the repertoire was profiled, and TCRdb retains in-frame clones only, with some absent. The table has approximately 150,000 clones, 68% seen once. The CDR3 runs 15 residues. Germline loops: CDR1 SGHRS, CDR2 YFSETQ. V lost 4 bases to trimming and J lost 5 bases; unmatched junction nucleotides: 6. The receptor was isolated from a woman aged 35 to 49 in good health and CMV-seropositive. What was sequenced was PBMCs. The V and J genes are TRBV5-1 and TRBJ2-1, with TRBD2 matching 10 bases. The CDR3 is CASSPSGSRDNEQFF. The CDR3 DNA sequence: TGCGCCAGCAGCCCTAGCGGGAGTCGGGACAATGAGCAGTTCTTC.